The entry below describes one T cell receptor beta chain. The germline CDR1 and CDR2 sequences are SGHRS and YFSETQ. This CDR3 has 13 amino acids. This sample was taken from a study of monozygotic twins with inflammatory bowel disease. Making each TCR library took approximately 3,400 ng of total RNA. TCRdb re-called the 5' RACE reads and gives one entry per CDR3 protein, without DNA. This sample's table reports about 330,000 distinct CDR3 sequences. The sequenced material came from blood. The sequence was obtained from a human donor with ulcerative colitis or Crohn's disease, or a healthy co-twin of an affected twin (not recorded which). The rearrangement joins TRBV5-1 to TRBJ1-1. The CDR3: CASRQTLNTEAFF.